A single sample is the source of the 27 T cell receptor beta chains below, sequenced in a study of shared clonotypes between healthy human individuals. Naive-designated CD8 cells lacked CD45RO, were positively enriched for CCR7, and omitted terminally differentiated effector memory CD45RA+ cells. Sequenced by immunoSEQ multiplex PCR; TCRdb stores in-frame clones only, minus some. The sample shows a few hundred thousand clones, around 95% of them seen only once. The sequencing sample was made of naive CD8+ T cells sorted from blood. The receptors come from a woman aged 30 to 39 in good health.

This chain uses TRBV6-5 with TRBJ2-3; D uncertain. Germline loops: CDR1 MNHEY, CDR2 SVGAGI. Trimming cost V 4 bases and J 1 base, with 9 bases left between them. CDR3 length: 14 amino acids. The CDR3 spells CASSFVSGTDTQYF. Here the CDR3 DNA reads TGTGCCAGCAGTTTTGTGAGTGGCACAGATACGCAGTATTTT.

The chain uses TRBV28 and TRBJ2-5; 7 nucleotides align to TRBD2. CDR1 is MDHEN, CDR2 SYDVKM, per germline. The junction had 10 bases not matched to a gene; V was cut back by 1 base and J by 5 bases. This CDR3 is 16 amino acids long. The CDR3 sequence is CASSLFRGSMEETQYF. The CDR3 region has the DNA TGTGCCAGCAGTTTATTTCGCGGGAGTATGGAGGAGACCCAGTACTTC.

As to this clone: This sequence may be a read error, since a much larger clone differs from it by one base. The rearrangement joins TRBV11-2 to TRBJ2-7; D is uncertain. V was shortened by 4 bases and J by 3 bases, with 4 bases between the two germline ends. The germline gives CDR1 SGHAT, CDR2 FQNNGV. CDR3 length: 11 amino acids. DNA for the CDR3: TGTGCCAGCAGCTCCGGCTACGAGCAGTACTTC. It translates to CASSSGYEQYF.

This chain links TRBV15 with TRBJ2-1; a possible D gene is TRBD2 (5 bases). V lost 3 bases to trimming and J lost 4 bases, with 10 bases between them. Germline V gene data show CDR1 as LNHNV and CDR2 as YYDKDF (reference sequence). CDR3 length: 14 amino acids. This chain's CDR3 is CATSSGIGYNEQFF. CDR3 nucleotides: TGTGCCACCAGCAGCGGGATCGGATACAATGAGCAGTTCTTC.

The chain employs TRBV6-5 and TRBJ2-5; TRBD1 agrees at 7 bases. Germline CDR1 is MNHEY and CDR2 is SVGAGI. There are 15 residues in the CDR3. V dropped 6 bases and J dropped 4; count of bases not matched to a gene: 11. The CDR3 nucleotides are TGTGCCAGCAGCCAAGGCAGGGGGTCGCGAGAGACCCAGTACTTC. Translation: CASSQGRGSRETQYF.

The chain joins TRBV27 to TRBJ2-2; D might be TRBD2 (5 bases). This CDR3 contains 16 residues. V lost 3 bases, J lost 1 base, and 12 bases lay in between. Germline CDR1 is MNHEY and CDR2 is SMNVEV (reference sequence). Written as DNA, the CDR3 is TGTGCCAGCAGTTTGGCGGGCAACTTGAACACCGGGGAGCTGTTTTTT. This encodes CASSLAGNLNTGELFF.

The chain joins TRBV11-2 to TRBJ2-7; tentatively, D is TRBD2 (6 bases). The CDR3 length is 14 residues. The germline gives CDR1 SGHAT, CDR2 FQNNGV. The V gene lost 3 bases and the J gene lost 2 bases, with 11 bases spanning the gap. The CDR3 nucleotides read TGTGCCAGCAGCTTGGGACTGAGGACCTACGAGCAGTACTTC. Residues: CASSLGLRTYEQYF. The full variable domain, rest sourced from reference TRBV11-2 and TRBJ2-7, is EAGVAQSPRYKIIEKRQSVAFWCNPISGHATLYWYQQILGQGPKLLIQFQNNGVVDDSQLPKDRFSAERLKGVDSTLKIQPAKLEDSAVYLCASSLGLRTYEQYFGPGTRLTVT.

The chain couples TRBV28 to TRBJ2-7; no reliable D call. The CDR3 has 13 amino acids. Germline CDR1 is MDHEN and CDR2 is SYDVKM. V lost 5 bases and J 0 bases, leaving 8 bases between the germline ends. The CDR3 nucleotides are TGTGCCAGCAGTAATGGGGTCTCCTACGAGCAGTACTTC. Residues: CASSNGVSYEQYF.

The chain couples TRBV28 to TRBJ2-3; D is undetermined. This CDR3 spans 18 amino acids. From germline, CDR1 is MDHEN and CDR2 SYDVKM. The V end lost 5 bases, the J end lost 2 bases, and 23 bases lay between the germline ends. This CDR3 reads CASSTARTALGFTDTQYF. The CDR3 DNA sequence: TGTGCCAGCAGTACCGCACGAACTGCTCTGGGATTCACAGATACGCAGTATTTT.

This rearrangement joins TRBV2 to TRBJ2-7; D gene unclear. The V gene's germline CDR1 is SNHLY and CDR2 FYNNEI. Trimming took 0 bases from V and 0 from J, leaving 6 bases between them. This CDR3 region has 14 residues. CDR3: CASSEANISYEQYF. CDR3 bases: TGTGCCAGCAGTGAAGCGAATATCTCCTACGAGCAGTACTTC.

In DNA form, the CDR3 reads TGTGCCAGTAGTGTCGGGACTTTGATTCATTTATACAATGAGCAGTTCTTC. Encoded protein: CASSVGTLIHLYNEQFF. The chain employs TRBV19 and TRBJ2-1; TRBD2 is a possible D gene (6 bases). In germline, CDR1 is LNHDA, CDR2 SQIVND (reference sequence). V lost 5 bases and J lost 4, with 21 bases in between. This CDR3 is built from 17 residues.

To note about this clone: The same CDR3 is also encoded by other DNA sequences in this sample. The genes are TRBV19 and TRBJ2-1; D gene ambiguous. In germline, CDR1 is LNHDA, CDR2 SQIVND (reference sequence). With 3 bases removed from V and 8 bases from J, the gap between germline ends came to 5 bases. The CDR3 runs 11 residues. The CDR3 reads CASSISYEQFF. CDR3 DNA sequence: TGTGCCAGTAGTATTAGTTATGAGCAGTTCTTC.

V and J are TRBV15 and TRBJ2-2, with D uncertain. Germline loops: CDR1 LNHNV, CDR2 YYDKDF (reference sequence). The CDR3 consists of 15 residues. V was clipped by 4 bases and J by 0 bases, with 9 bases between them. Written as DNA, the CDR3 is TGTGCCACCAGCATAAGCCGCCCGAACACCGGGGAGCTGTTTTTT. It codes for CATSISRPNTGELFF.

The rearrangement links TRBV13 to TRBJ2-7; 7 bases are a match to TRBD1. With V trimmed by 5 bases and J by 2 bases, 9 bases remained unmatched. This CDR3 is 15 amino acids long. In germline, CDR1 is PRHDT, CDR2 FYEKMQ (reference sequence). The DNA of the CDR3 is TGTGCCAGCAGCGCGACAGGGACAGACCCCTACGAGCAGTACTTC. It is translated as CASSATGTDPYEQYF.

V gene TRBV30 combines with J gene TRBJ1-1; no reliable D call. The germline V gene has CDR1 GTSNPN and CDR2 SVGIG (reference sequence). Trimming removed 6 bases from V and 5 bases from J, with 16 bases in between. The CDR3 spans 13 residues. CDR3 DNA: TGTGCCTGTCGCGTTCTTGGTTGGACTGAAGCTTTCTTT. Translation: CACRVLGWTEAFF.

This chain joins TRBV5-1 and TRBJ2-5, with TRBD2 matching 11 bases. Germline lookup yields CDR1 SGHRS and CDR2 YFSETQ. V lost 4 bases and J lost 4; bases outside the gene matches: 9. This CDR3 is 16 amino acids long. CDR3 in DNA: TGCGCCAGCAGCCCAGCTAGCGGGAGGCCCCCAGAGACCCAGTACTTC. It is translated as CASSPASGRPPETQYF.

The chain employs TRBV27 and TRBJ2-7; TRBD2 aligns across 11 bases. V was clipped by 4 bases and J by 2 bases; unmatched bases: 7. In germline, CDR1 is MNHEY, CDR2 SMNVEV (reference sequence). This CDR3 spans 16 amino acids. DNA for the CDR3: TGTGCCAGCAGTTCGGAAACTAGCGGGAGTACCTACGAGCAGTACTTC. It yields the protein CASSSETSGSTYEQYF.

This clone was counted once. The chain uses TRBV2 and TRBJ2-1, with 7 bases that match TRBD2. The trim removed 1 base at V and 3 bases at J, leaving 6 bases unmatched. The CDR3 is 16 residues long. Germline loops: CDR1 SNHLY, CDR2 FYNNEI. The CDR3 sequence is CASSEGWLAGYNEQFF. The DNA for the CDR3 is TGTGCCAGCAGTGAAGGGTGGTTAGCGGGCTACAATGAGCAGTTCTTC.

This chain links TRBV2 with TRBJ2-6; D remains unclear. Germline values: CDR1 SNHLY, CDR2 FYNNEI. Trimming shortened V by 5 bases and J by 0 bases, and 5 bases separated the two germline ends. The CDR3 is made up of 14 amino acids. The CDR3, as DNA: TGTGCCAGCAGTCAAAGCTCTGGGGCCAACGTCCTGACTTTC. Translation gives CASSQSSGANVLTF.

The chain uses TRBV9 and TRBJ1-1, with D possibly being TRBD1 (6 bases). The CDR3 consists of 15 residues. CDR1 is SGDLS and CDR2 is YYNGEE in the germline V gene. The V end was cut by 0 bases, the J end by 2 bases, with 11 bases between. The CDR3 DNA reads as TGTGCCAGCAGCGTAGATAACAGGGCTAACACTGAAGCTTTCTTT. This encodes CASSVDNRANTEAFF.

This clone was detected only once. The V call is TRBV30, the J call TRBJ2-3; 7 bases line up with TRBD2. In germline, CDR1 is GTSNPN, CDR2 SVGIG (reference sequence). The CDR3 sequence is 17 residues long. V lost 4 bases to trimming and J lost 2 bases; unmatched junction nucleotides: 15. The CDR3 reads CAWTLIAGFQYTDTQYF. The CDR3 DNA is TGTGCCTGGACCCTCATAGCGGGCTTTCAATACACAGATACGCAGTATTTT.

The rearrangement uses TRBV5-4 and TRBJ1-1, with D uncertain. V lost 3 bases and J 4 bases, leaving 4 bases between the germline ends. The CDR3 spans 11 residues. CDR1 is SGHNT and CDR2 is YYREEE in the germline V gene (reference sequence). The CDR3: CASSYATEAFF. The CDR3, as DNA: TGTGCCAGCAGCTATGCCACTGAAGCTTTCTTT.

Concerning this clone itself: In the same sample, other DNA sequences code for this CDR3. The CDR3 reads CASSAGTGSYEQYF. CDR3 nucleotide sequence: TGTGCCAGCAGCGCCGGAACAGGGTCCTACGAGCAGTACTTC. The genes are TRBV13 and TRBJ2-7; the D gene is possibly TRBD1 (6 bases). The CDR3 is 14 residues long. Trimming removed 5 bases at V and 1 base at J, with 12 bases between. The germline V gene encodes CDR1 PRHDT and CDR2 FYEKMQ (reference sequence).

This chain connects TRBV5-4 to TRBJ1-1; maybe TRBD1 (5 bases). This CDR3 spans 14 amino acids. CDR1 SGHNT and CDR2 YYREEE come from the germline V gene (reference sequence). Trimming took off 4 bases at V and 4 bases at J, with 14 bases between the two ends. This CDR3 is CASSKGIQGTEAFF. CDR3 DNA: TGTGCCAGCAGCAAGGGAATCCAGGGCACTGAAGCTTTCTTT.

V usage is TRBV28 and J usage is TRBJ2-1; the match to TRBD2 covers 9 bases. The CDR3 consists of 15 residues. The germline CDR1 and CDR2 sequences are MDHEN and SYDVKM. V dropped 3 bases and J dropped 6; count of bases not matched to a gene: 6. The CDR3 spells CASSLGLAGINEQFF. CDR3 bases: TGTGCCAGCAGTTTGGGTCTAGCGGGAATCAATGAGCAGTTCTTC.

The chain carries TRBV28 and TRBJ2-6; D remains ambiguous. The length of the CDR3 is 17 residues. Germline-derived CDR1 and CDR2 are MDHEN and SYDVKM. Trimming took off 7 bases at V and 0 bases at J, with 16 bases between the two ends. The CDR3 loop is CASILHGRDSGANVLTF. The CDR3 bases are TGTGCCAGCATACTACACGGCAGAGACTCTGGGGCCAACGTCCTGACTTTC.

This sequence joins TRBV7-9 and TRBJ1-4; D unclear. Germline values: CDR1 SEHNR, CDR2 FQNEAQ (reference sequence). The CDR3 sequence is 15 residues long. Trimming shortened V by 5 bases and J by 0 bases, and 10 bases separated the two germline ends. The CDR3 reads CASSPTDATNEKLFF. CDR3 nucleotides: TGTGCCAGCAGCCCTACAGACGCAACTAATGAAAAACTGTTTTTT. Full variable domain (remainder filled in from reference TRBV7-9 and TRBJ1-4): DTGVSQNPRHKITKRGQNVTFRCDPISEHNRLYWYRQTLGQGPEFLTYFQNEAQLEKSRLLSDRFSAERPKGSFSTLEIQRTEQGDSAMYLCASSPTDATNEKLFFGSGTQLSVL.